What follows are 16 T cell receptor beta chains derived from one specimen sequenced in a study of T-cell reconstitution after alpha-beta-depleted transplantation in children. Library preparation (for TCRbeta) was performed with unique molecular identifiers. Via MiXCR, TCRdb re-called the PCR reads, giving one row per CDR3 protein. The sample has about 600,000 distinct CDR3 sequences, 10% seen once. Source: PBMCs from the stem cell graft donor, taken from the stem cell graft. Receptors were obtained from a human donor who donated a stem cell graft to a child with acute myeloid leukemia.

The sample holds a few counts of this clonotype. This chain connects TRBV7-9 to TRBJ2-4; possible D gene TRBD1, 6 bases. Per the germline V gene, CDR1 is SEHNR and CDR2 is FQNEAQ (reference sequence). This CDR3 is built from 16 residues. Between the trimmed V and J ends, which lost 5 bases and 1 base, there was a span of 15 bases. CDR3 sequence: CASSPQGDRAKNIQYF. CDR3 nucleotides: TGTGCCAGCAGCCCACAGGGAGACCGGGCCAAAAACATTCAGTACTTC.

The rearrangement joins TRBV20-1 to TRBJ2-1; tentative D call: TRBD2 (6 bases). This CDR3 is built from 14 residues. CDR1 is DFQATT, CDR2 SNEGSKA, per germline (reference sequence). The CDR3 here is CSAEGRSSYNEQFF. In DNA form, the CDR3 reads TGCAGCGCTGAAGGGAGGAGCTCCTACAATGAGCAGTTCTTC.

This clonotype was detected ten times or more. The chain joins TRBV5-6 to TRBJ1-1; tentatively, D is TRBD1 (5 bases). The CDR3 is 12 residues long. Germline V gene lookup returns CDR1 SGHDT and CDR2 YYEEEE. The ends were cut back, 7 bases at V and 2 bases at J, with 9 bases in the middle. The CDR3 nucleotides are TGTGCCAGCTGGGGCGACAACACTGAAGCTTTCTTT. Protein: CASWGDNTEAFF.

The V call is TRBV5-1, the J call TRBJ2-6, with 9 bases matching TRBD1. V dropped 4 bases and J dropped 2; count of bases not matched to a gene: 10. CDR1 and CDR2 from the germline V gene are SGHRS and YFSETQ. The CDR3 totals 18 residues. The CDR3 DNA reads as TGCGCCAGCAGCAAAGAGGACAGGGGAGCGGCTGGGGCCAACGTCCTGACTTTC. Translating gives CASSKEDRGAAGANVLTF.

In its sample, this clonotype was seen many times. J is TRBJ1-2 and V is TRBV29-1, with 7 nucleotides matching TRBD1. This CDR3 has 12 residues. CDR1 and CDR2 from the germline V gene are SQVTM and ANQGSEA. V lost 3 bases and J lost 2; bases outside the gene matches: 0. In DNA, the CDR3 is TGCAGCGTTGAGGGACAGAACTATGGCTACACCTTC. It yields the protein CSVEGQNYGYTF.

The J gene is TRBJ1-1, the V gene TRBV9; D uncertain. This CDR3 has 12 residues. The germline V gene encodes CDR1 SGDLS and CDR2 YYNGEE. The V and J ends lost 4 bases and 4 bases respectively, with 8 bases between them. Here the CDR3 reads CASSPDGTEAFF. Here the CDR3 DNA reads TGTGCCAGCAGCCCAGATGGCACTGAAGCTTTCTTT.

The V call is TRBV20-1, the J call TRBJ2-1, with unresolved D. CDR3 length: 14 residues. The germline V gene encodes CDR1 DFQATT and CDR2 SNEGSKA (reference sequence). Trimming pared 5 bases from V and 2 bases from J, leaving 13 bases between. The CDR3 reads CSAADQNPYNEQFF. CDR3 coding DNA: TGCAGTGCTGCTGACCAGAACCCCTACAATGAGCAGTTCTTC.

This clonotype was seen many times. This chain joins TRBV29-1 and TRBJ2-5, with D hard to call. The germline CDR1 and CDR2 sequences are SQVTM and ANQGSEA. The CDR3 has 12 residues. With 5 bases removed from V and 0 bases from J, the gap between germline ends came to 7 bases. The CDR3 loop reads CSVFLYQETQYF. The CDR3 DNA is TGCAGCGTTTTCCTTTACCAAGAGACCCAGTACTTC. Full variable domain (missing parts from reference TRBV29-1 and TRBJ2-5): SAVISQKPSRDICQRGTSLTIQCQVDSQVTMMFWYRQQPGQSLTLIATANQGSEATYESGFVIDKFPISRPNLTFSTLTVSNMSPEDSSIYLCSVFLYQETQYFGPGTRLLVL.

For the CDR3, the DNA is TGTGCCAGCTCACCCGGAGCGGCCGGACTAGCATGGGAGACCCAGTACTTC. It is translated as CASSPGAAGLAWETQYF. V usage is TRBV18 and J usage is TRBJ2-5, with 8 bases lining up with TRBD2. J gave up 5 bases and V 3 bases, and 14 bases lay outside the gene matches. CDR1 and CDR2 (germline): KGHSH, LQKENI. This CDR3 is 17 amino acids long.

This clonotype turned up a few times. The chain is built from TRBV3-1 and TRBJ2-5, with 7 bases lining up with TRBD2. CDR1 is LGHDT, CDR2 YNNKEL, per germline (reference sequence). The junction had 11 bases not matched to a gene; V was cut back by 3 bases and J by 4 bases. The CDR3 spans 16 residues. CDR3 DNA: TGTGCCAGCAGCCAGACGATTGGACTAGAGGGAGAGACCCAGTACTTC. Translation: CASSQTIGLEGETQYF.

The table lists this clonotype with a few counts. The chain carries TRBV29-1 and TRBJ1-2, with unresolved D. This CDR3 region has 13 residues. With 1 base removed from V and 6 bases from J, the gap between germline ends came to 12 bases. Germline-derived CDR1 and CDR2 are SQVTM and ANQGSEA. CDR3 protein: CSVEGLSEDGYTF. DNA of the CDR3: TGCAGCGTTGAAGGGTTGTCAGAAGATGGCTACACCTTC.

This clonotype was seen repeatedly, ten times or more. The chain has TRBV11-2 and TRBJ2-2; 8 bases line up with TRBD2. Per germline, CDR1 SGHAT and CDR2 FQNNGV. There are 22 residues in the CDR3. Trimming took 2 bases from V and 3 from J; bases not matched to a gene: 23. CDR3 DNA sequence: TGTGCCAGCAGCTTAAATCCGATCAGCGGGAGTCGTGGCGGAGTATACACCGGGGAGCTGTTTTTT. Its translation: CASSLNPISGSRGGVYTGELFF.

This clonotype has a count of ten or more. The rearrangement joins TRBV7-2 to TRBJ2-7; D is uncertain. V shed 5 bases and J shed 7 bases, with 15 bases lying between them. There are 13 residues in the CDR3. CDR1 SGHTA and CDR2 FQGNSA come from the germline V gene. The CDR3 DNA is TGTGCCAGCAGCCCCGGGTCCCCTAGGGAGCAGTACTTC. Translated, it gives CASSPGSPREQYF.

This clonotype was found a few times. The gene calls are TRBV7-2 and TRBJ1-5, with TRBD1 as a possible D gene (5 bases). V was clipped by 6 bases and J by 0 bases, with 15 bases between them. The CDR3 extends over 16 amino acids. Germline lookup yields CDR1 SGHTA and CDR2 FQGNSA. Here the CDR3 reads CASRRGGYDSNQPQHF. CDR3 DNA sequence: TGTGCCAGCAGGAGGGGAGGGTACGATAGCAATCAGCCCCAGCATTTT. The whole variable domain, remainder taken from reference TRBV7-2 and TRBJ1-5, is GAGVSQSPSNKVTEKGKDVELRCDPISGHTALYWYRQSLGQGLEFLIYFQGNSAPDKSGLPSDRFSAERTGGSVSTLTIQRTQQEDSAVYLCASRRGGYDSNQPQHFGDGTRLSIL.

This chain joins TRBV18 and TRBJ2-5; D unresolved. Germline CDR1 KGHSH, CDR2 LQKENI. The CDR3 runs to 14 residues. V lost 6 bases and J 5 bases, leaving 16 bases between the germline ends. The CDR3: CASSHQAREETQYF. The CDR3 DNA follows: TGTGCCAGCTCTCATCAAGCTAGAGAGGAGACCCAGTACTTC.

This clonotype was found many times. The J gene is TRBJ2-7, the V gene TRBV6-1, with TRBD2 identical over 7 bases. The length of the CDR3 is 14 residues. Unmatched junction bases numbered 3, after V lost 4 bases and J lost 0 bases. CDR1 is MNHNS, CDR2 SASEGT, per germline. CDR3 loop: CASSGLASSYEQYF. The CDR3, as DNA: TGTGCCAGCAGTGGACTAGCTAGCTCCTACGAGCAGTACTTC.